This T cell receptor (beta chain) was sequenced in a study of PD-1 blockade in classical Hodgkin lymphoma. Time point noted: cycle 4 day 1 (C4D1), after 5 to 7 weeks of nivolumab. All the patients suffered relapse after autologous stem cell transplantation, and brentuximab vedotin exposure differed. PBMCs were thawed, and CD8+ T cells were then isolated from them by magnetic negative selection. Repertoires were generated with immunoSEQ multiplex PCR, while TCRdb's copy carries only in-frame clones and drops some. The repertoire holds about 10,000 clones, less than 80% seen once, with roughly 10% in the top ten. The sequence was collected from a human donor with classical Hodgkin lymphoma. The starting material was CD8+ T cells from blood, obtained before the fourth cycle of nivolumab.

The CDR3 coding sequence is TGTGCCAGCAGCTTAGTAGTAGATTACACCGGGGAGCTGTTTTTT. It encodes CASSLVVDYTGELFF. V is TRBV7-9 and J is TRBJ2-2; D not certain. This CDR3 region has 15 residues. Trimming took 1 base from V and 3 from J, leaving 9 bases between them. Germline V gene lookup returns CDR1 SEHNR and CDR2 FQNEAQ (reference sequence).